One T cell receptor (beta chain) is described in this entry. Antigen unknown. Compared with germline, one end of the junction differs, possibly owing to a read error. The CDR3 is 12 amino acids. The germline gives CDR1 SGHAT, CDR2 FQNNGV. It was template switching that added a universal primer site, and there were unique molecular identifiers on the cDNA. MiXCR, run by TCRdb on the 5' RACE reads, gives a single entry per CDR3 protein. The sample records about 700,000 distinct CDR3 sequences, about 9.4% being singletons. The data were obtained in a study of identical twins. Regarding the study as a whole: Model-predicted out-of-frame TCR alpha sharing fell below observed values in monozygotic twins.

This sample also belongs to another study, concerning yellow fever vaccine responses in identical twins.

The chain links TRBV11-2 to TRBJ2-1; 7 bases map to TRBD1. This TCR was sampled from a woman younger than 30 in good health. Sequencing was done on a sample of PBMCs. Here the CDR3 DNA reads TGTGCCAGCAGCCTGACCGGGACAGACGTCGTCTTC. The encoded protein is CASSLTGTDVVF.